This TCR beta chain was observed in a study of identical twins. Study conclusions and caveats: With abundant cord blood beta clonotypes, insertions were fewer; memory repertoires showed no such pattern. There was an excess of low generation probability in the out-of-frame alpha sequences that twins shared.

Trimming shortened V by 6 bases and J by 7 bases, and 17 bases separated the two germline ends. Germline CDR1 DFQATT, CDR2 SNEGSKA (reference sequence). The length of the CDR3 is 13 residues. This clonotype was counted a few times. What it binds is unknown. Template switching supplied a universal primer site; unique molecular identifiers were carried on the cDNA. TCRdb reprocessed the 5' RACE reads with MiXCR, giving one entry per CDR3 protein. The sample holds 250,000 to 300,000 distinct CDR3 sequences, about 9% seen once. The same sample was also used in a study of yellow fever vaccine responses in identical twins. From that report: Reportedly, the T cell response mounted by twins to vaccine seemed partly convergent, partly personalized.

The V and J genes are TRBV20-1 and TRBJ2-3; D possibly corresponds to TRBD1 (5 bases). The material sequenced was CD8+ T cells sorted from blood. The TCR originated in a young woman in good health. CDR3: CSARSDSLNTQYF. For the CDR3, the DNA is TGCAGTGCCCGGTCAGACAGTTTAAATACGCAGTATTTT.